This T cell receptor beta chain comes out of a study of T cell responses to AZD1222 COVID-19 vaccine (dated by TCRdb to 2020 to 2023). The study in broad terms: AZD1222 recipients with second doses at about 4 weeks or about 12 weeks were pooled, because spike-specific TCR depth and breadth did not differ between schedules. A total of approximately 240 trial participants underwent TCR sequencing, of whom some 200 had received two doses of AZD1222 and about 26 had received two doses of the MenACWY control vaccine. Trial participants were enrolled by age into subgroups of 18-55, 56-69 and 70-plus years, and around 150, 29 and 61 TCR-sequenced participants, respectively, were included in these subgroups.

The CDR3 regions of human TCRbeta chains were analyzed by immunosequencing. Turning to the authors' computational methods: TCRs in the repertoires were matched against a reference library of SARS-CoV-2-specific TCRs that had been generated with the MIRA antigen-specificity platform. Breadth was defined as the fraction of unique TCRs that were SARS-CoV-2-associated. Depth was defined as the fraction of total T cells that were SARS-CoV-2-associated. Each spike-specific TCR was assigned to its reactive spike region and to a CD4 or CD8 class using the MIRA data. Log10-transformed breadth and depth values were compared by one-way ANOVA with Sidak's multiple comparisons tests. The immuneACCESS repertoire file appears here via TCRdb, limited to in-frame rearrangements. These files lack a portion of the clones; in checked studies, under half of the deficit traces to unresolved V genes, and the cause of the others is not known. The V and J calls and clone size were taken over from that table, and D and trimming were inferred from the DNA. This sample has about 130,000 clones in its table, and approximately 90% of those were observed once. Approximately 2% of the sample rests with the top ten.

This clone was picked up a small number of times. Its antigen is still unknown. Base quality data are lacking; no much larger clone is found one base away. Points the paper makes about the study in general: Because no day 14 peak-response samples were available, repertoires were characterized only after the peak T cell response. CD4 TCRs associated with the vaccine covered the entire spike protein, and the dominant responses were in regions 160-218 and 743-854. The 56-69-year group was small, and its depth increase did not reach significance, likely because of low power. Reportedly, close to half of the unique spike-specific TCRs recognized epitopes lying outside the regions that are mutated in the B.1.351 and B.1.1.7 variants. Conclusions about previously exposed vaccinees are limited, since just six or seven AZD1222 recipients were seropositive for SARS-CoV-2 at baseline. Spike-specific TCR breadth and depth rose significantly after two AZD1222 doses compared with day 0 and with MenACWY recipients. Participants were mostly white British and included more females than males, and it was suggested by the authors that clonal diversity may have been underestimated.

The sample's time point, from its label and the paper: baseline before first vaccination. The vaccinee samples were drawn from two UK trials, COV001 and COV002, one of which was a single-blind randomized controlled phase 2/3 trial testing AZD1222 (ChAdOx1 nCoV-19) in healthy adults. Trial participant PBMC samples were collected at day 0 and day 28 after the second dose for TCRbeta chain sequencing. Here the sequenced sample was peripheral blood, taken on day 0 of AZD1222 vaccination. This clonotype was sampled from an adult in good health.

The nucleotide sequence reads TGTGCCAGCAGTCCCACAGGAGCTTTTAACTATGGCTACACCTTC. Its protein product is CASSPTGAFNYGYTF. The chain is encoded by TRBV27 joined to TRBJ1-2; the D gene is perhaps TRBD1, from 5 matching bases. Looking up the germline V gene (reference sequence) yields CDR1 MNHEY and CDR2 SMNVEV. V is reduced by 5 bases and J by 1 base, leaving a spacing of 14 bases between them. Spanning cysteine to phenylalanine, the CDR3 consists of 15 amino acids. Only the CDR3 DNA is retained, 45 bases long and in frame from the first base.